Listed here are 13 T cell receptor beta chains from one sample, sequenced in a study of shared clonotypes between healthy human individuals. Assay: immunoSEQ multiplex PCR; the TCRdb copy retains only in-frame clones and omits some. The sample carries about 990,000 clones, 70% to 80% recorded once. Sequencing was performed on memory CD4+ T cells from PBMCs. The subset is: CD45RA-negative fraction. The origin of the receptors is a man younger than 30 in good health. Some clones in this sample may be carry-over from other donors' samples.

A note on this clone: This CDR3 is also generated by other DNA sequences in the sample. The chain carries TRBV5-1 and TRBJ2-6; D remains ambiguous. This CDR3 has 15 residues. Deletions cut 0 bases from V and 0 bases from J, with 4 bases between. From germline, CDR1 is SGHRS and CDR2 YFSETQ. In nucleotides, the CDR3 is TGCGCCAGCAGCTTGGGCAGCTCTGGGGCCAACGTCCTGACTTTC. Residues: CASSLGSSGANVLTF.

J is TRBJ2-5 and V is TRBV7-2; 11 bases line up with TRBD2. The CDR3 spans 14 residues. Losses at the gene ends were 6 bases for V and 5 bases for J; bases not matched to a gene: 5. Germline loops: CDR1 SGHTA, CDR2 FQGNSA. In DNA, the CDR3 is TGTGCCAGCAGGCATTTAGCGGGAGGGGAGACCCAGTACTTC. Its translation is CASRHLAGGETQYF.

The chain carries TRBV14 and TRBJ2-7; D is undetermined. Germline V CDR1 and CDR2: SGHDN, FVKESK. The CDR3 has 14 amino acids. The V and J ends lost 1 base and 0 bases respectively, with 7 bases between them. Here the CDR3 reads CASSQVGVSYEQYF. DNA for the CDR3: TGTGCCAGCAGCCAAGTAGGCGTCTCCTACGAGCAGTACTTC.

With respect to this clone: Other DNA sequences from this sample encode an identical CDR3 as well. The V call is TRBV9, the J call TRBJ1-2, with 9 bases fitting TRBD1. CDR1 and CDR2 from the germline V gene are SGDLS and YYNGEE. The V segment lost 0 bases and the J segment 3 bases; nucleotides outside the gene matches: 0. The CDR3 runs 14 residues. The CDR3 region is CASSVGQGDYGYTF. The CDR3 DNA reads as TGTGCCAGCAGCGTAGGACAGGGGGACTATGGCTACACCTTC. Combining the CDR3 with reference TRBV9 and TRBJ1-2 gives the whole variable domain DSGVTQTPKHLITATGQRVTLRCSPRSGDLSVYWYQQSLDQGLQFLIQYYNGEERAKGNILERFSAQQFPDLHSELNLSSLELGDSALYFCASSVGQGDYGYTFGSGTRLTVV.

This chain uses TRBV6-4 with TRBJ2-5; tentative D call: TRBD1 (7 bases). This CDR3 has 16 amino acids. The V and J ends lost 6 bases and 5 bases respectively, with 22 bases between them. Germline CDR1 and CDR2: MRHNA and SNTAGT. The chain's CDR3 is CASSGMWRGRVETQYF. CDR3 bases: TGTGCCAGCAGCGGGATGTGGAGGGGGCGCGTGGAGACCCAGTACTTC.

The V call is TRBV5-5, the J call TRBJ2-5, with TRBD1 matching 10 bases. CDR3 size: 15 residues. J was trimmed by 5 bases and V by 2 bases; bases with no gene match: 6. CDR1 and CDR2 (germline): SGHKS, YYEKEE (reference sequence). CDR3 DNA: TGTGCCAGCAGCTTTTCGACAGGGGGCTTCGAGACCCAGTACTTC. Protein sequence: CASSFSTGGFETQYF.

The V gene is TRBV6-6, the J gene TRBJ1-5; D may be TRBD1 (5 bases). V lost 6 bases and J lost 3, with 18 bases in between. Looked up from germline, CDR1 is MNHNY and CDR2 is SVGAGI (reference sequence). The CDR3 runs to 16 residues. CDR3 bases: TGTGCCAGCAGACAAGTCGACAGCACCCCCAATCAGCCCCAGCATTTT. Translating it yields CASRQVDSTPNQPQHF.

The CDR3 nucleotides are TGTGCCAGCAGCGGGGCCAGGGGCTATGGCTACACCTTC. Translating gives CASSGARGYGYTF. The chain has TRBV2 and TRBJ1-2, with a possible D match to TRBD1 (6 bases). The CDR3 is made up of 13 amino acids. V lost 6 bases and J lost 4, with 12 bases in between. The germline V gene encodes CDR1 SNHLY and CDR2 FYNNEI.

This chain connects TRBV7-7 to TRBJ1-3; D not certain. V gave up 5 bases and J gave up 0 bases, with 11 bases separating them. The CDR3 is 15 amino acids. CDR1 and CDR2 (germline): SSHAT, FNYEAQ (reference sequence). CDR3: CASSAGRSSGNTIYF. The CDR3 DNA follows: TGTGCCAGCAGCGCAGGACGAAGCTCTGGAAACACCATATATTTT.

This sequence joins TRBV18 and TRBJ1-1; D perhaps matches TRBD1 (5 bases). CDR1 and CDR2 from the germline V gene are KGHSH and LQKENI. V lost 6 bases and J lost 0, with 14 bases in between. This CDR3 contains 15 residues. As DNA, the CDR3 is TGTGCCAGCTCCCTCGGGGGGGAGATGAACACTGAAGCTTTCTTT. Translation: CASSLGGEMNTEAFF.

The rearrangement joins TRBV6-5 to TRBJ2-5, with D possibly matching TRBD2 (6 bases). Trimming shortened V by 4 bases and J by 8 bases, and 17 bases separated the two germline ends. The CDR3 is made up of 14 amino acids. The germline CDR1 and CDR2 sequences are MNHEY and SVGAGI. This CDR3 reads CASSSGLRGSTQYF. Written as DNA, the CDR3 is TGTGCCAGCAGTTCGGGACTTAGGGGCAGTACCCAGTACTTC.

In its sample, this clone was seen a few times. V is TRBV6-4 and J is TRBJ2-7; D is unclear. Trimming pared 2 bases from V and 2 bases from J, leaving 19 bases between. This CDR3 has 17 residues. Germline V gene data show CDR1 as MRHNA and CDR2 as SNTAGT. DNA of the CDR3: TGTGCCAGCAGTGACGGGGTTCAGGCTTACCCCACCTACGAGCAGTACTTC. Its translation is CASSDGVQAYPTYEQYF.

The chain couples TRBV28 to TRBJ1-3; D not resolved. Germline V gene data show CDR1 as MDHEN and CDR2 as SYDVKM. CDR3 length equals 14 residues. Trimming stripped 2 bases from V and 0 bases from J, with 5 bases between. The CDR3 region is CASSLAYSGNTIYF. The CDR3 nucleotides are TGTGCCAGCAGTTTAGCGTACTCTGGAAACACCATATATTTT.